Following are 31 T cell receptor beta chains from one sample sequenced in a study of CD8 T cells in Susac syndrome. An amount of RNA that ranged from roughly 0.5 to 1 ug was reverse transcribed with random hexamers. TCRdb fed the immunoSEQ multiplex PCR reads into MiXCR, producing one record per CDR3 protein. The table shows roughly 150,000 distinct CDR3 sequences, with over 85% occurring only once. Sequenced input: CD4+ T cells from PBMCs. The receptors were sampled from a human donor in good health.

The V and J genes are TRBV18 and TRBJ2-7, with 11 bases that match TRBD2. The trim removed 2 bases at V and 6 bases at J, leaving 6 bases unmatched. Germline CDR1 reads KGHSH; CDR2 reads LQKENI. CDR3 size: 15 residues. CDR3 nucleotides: TGTGCCAGCTCACCAAGCCCACTAGCGGGGGTCGAGCAGTACTTC. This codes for CASSPSPLAGVEQYF.

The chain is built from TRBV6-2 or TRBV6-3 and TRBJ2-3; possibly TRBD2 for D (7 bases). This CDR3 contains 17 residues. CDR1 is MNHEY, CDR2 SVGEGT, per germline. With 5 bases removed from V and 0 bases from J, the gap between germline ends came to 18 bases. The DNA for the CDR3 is TGTGCCAGCAGTCGCTTGGGGGGGGGCCTGAGCACAGATACGCAGTATTTT. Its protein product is CASSRLGGGLSTDTQYF.

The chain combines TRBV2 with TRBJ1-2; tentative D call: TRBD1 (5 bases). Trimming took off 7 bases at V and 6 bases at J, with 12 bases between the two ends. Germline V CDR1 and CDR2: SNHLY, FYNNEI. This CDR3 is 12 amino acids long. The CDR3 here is CASTTTGNGYTF. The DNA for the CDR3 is TGTGCCAGCACCACTACAGGAAATGGCTACACCTTC.

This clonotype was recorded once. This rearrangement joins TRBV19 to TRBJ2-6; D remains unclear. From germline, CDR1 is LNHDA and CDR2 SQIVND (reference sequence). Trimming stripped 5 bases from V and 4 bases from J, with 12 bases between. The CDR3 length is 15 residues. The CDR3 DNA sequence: TGTGCCAGTAGTGAGTTAATGGTAGGGGCCAACGTCCTGACTTTC. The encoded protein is CASSELMVGANVLTF. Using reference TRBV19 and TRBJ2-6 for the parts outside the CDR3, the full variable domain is DGGITQSPKYLFRKEGQNVTLSCEQNLNHDAMYWYRQDPGQGLRLIYYSQIVNDFQKGDIAEGYSVSREKKESFPLTVTSAQKNPTAFYLCASSELMVGANVLTFGAGSRLTVL.

CDR3: CASSYQAGRDTEAFF. As DNA, the CDR3 is TGTGCCAGCAGTTACCAGGCAGGGCGGGACACTGAAGCTTTCTTT. This chain connects TRBV6-2 or TRBV6-3 to TRBJ1-1, with a weak D call TRBD1 (5 bases). The CDR3 is 15 amino acids. Germline lookup yields CDR1 MNHEY and CDR2 SVGEGT. The germline V and J ends were trimmed by 2 bases and 3 bases, with 13 bases remaining between them.

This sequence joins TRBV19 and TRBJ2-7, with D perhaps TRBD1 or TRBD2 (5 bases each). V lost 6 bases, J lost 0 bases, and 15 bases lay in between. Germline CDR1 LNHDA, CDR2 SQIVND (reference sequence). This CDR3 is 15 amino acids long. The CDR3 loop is CASSPPGAGSYEQYF. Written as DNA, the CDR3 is TGTGCCAGTAGCCCCCCCGGGGCGGGCTCCTACGAGCAGTACTTC.

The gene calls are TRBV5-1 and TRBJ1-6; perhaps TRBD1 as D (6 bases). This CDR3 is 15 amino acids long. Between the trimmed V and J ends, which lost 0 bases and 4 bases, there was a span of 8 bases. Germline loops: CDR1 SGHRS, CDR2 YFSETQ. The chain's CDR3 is CASSLAGQYNSPLHF. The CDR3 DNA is TGCGCCAGCAGCTTGGCGGGACAATATAATTCACCCCTCCACTTT.

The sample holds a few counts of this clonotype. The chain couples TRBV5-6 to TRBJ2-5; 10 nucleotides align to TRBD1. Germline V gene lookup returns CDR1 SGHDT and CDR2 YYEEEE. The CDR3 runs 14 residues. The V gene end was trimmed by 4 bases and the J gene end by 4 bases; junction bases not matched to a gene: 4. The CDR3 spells CASSPRTGGETQYF. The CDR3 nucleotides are TGTGCCAGCAGCCCAAGGACAGGGGGAGAGACCCAGTACTTC.

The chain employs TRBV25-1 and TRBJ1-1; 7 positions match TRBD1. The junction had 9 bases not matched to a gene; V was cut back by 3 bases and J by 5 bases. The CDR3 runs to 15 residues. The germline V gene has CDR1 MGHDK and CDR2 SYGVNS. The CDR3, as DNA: TGTGCCAGCAGTGATCCGGGGACAGTGGGGACTGAAGCTTTCTTT. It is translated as CASSDPGTVGTEAFF.

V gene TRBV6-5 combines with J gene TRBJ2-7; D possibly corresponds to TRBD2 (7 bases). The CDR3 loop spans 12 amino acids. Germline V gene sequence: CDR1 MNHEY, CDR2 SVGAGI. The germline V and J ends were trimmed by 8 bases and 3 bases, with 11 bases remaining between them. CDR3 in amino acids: CASGGGLYEQYF. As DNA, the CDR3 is TGTGCCAGCGGCGGGGGCCTCTACGAGCAGTACTTC.

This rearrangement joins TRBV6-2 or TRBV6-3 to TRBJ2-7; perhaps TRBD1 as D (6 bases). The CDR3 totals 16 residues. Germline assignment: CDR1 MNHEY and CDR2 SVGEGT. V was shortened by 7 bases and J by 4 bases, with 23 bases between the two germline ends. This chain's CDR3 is CASTSPSGHLGYEQYF. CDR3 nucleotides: TGTGCCAGCACCTCACCATCGGGACACTTAGGATACGAGCAGTACTTC.

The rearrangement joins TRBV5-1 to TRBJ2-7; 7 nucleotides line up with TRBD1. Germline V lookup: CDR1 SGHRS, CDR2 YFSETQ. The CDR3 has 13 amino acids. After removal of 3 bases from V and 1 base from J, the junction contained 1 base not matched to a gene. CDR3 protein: CASSWTGSYEQYF. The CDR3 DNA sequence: TGCGCCAGCAGCTGGACAGGTTCCTACGAGCAGTACTTC.

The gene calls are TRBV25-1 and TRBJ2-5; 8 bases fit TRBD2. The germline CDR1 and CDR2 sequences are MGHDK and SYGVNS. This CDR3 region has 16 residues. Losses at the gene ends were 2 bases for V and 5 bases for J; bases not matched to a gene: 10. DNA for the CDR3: TGTGCCAGCAGTGAAGGAAGCGGGGGTCTGGGGGAGACCCAGTACTTC. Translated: CASSEGSGGLGETQYF.

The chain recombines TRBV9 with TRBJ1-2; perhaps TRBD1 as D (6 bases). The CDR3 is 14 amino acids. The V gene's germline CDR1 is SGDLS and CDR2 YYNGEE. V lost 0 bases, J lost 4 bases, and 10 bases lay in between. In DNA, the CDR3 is TGTGCCAGCAGCGTAGATAGGGGGAGCTATGGCTACACCTTC. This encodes CASSVDRGSYGYTF.

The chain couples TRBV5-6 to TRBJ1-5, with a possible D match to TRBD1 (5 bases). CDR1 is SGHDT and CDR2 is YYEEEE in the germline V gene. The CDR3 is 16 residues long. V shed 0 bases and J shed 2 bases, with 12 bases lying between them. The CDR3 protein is CASSLAAGMGNQPQHF. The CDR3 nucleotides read TGTGCCAGCAGCTTGGCCGCAGGGATGGGCAATCAGCCCCAGCATTTT.

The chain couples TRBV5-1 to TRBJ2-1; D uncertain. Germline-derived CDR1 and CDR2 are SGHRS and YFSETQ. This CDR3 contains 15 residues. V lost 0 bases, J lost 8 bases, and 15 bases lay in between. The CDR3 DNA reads TGCGCCAGCAGCTTGGGGGGATCCTACTCGCATGAGCAGTTCTTC. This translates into CASSLGGSYSHEQFF.

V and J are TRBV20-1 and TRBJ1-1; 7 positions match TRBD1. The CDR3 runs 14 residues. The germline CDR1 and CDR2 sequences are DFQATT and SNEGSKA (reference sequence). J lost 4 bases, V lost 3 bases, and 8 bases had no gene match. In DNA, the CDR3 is TGCAGTGCTAGCTCCGGACAGGCCTTCACTGAAGCTTTCTTT. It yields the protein CSASSGQAFTEAFF.

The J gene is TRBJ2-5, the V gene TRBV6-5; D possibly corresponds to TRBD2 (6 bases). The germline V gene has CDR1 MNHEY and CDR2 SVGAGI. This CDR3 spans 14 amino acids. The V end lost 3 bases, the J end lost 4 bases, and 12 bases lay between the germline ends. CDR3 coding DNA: TGTGCCAGCAGTTATGGGGGGATGTTAGAGACCCAGTACTTC. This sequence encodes CASSYGGMLETQYF.

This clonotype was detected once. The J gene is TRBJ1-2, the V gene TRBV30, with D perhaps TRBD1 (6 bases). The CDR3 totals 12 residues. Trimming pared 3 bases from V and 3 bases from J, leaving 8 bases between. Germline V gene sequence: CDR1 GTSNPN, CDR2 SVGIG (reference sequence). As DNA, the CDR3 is TGTGCCTGGAGACAGGGAGACTATGGCTACACCTTC. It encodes CAWRQGDYGYTF.

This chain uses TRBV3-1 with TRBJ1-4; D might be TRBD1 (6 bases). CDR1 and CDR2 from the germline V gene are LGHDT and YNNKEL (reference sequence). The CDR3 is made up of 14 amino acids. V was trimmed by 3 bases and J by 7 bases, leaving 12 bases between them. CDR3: CASSHRGGSEKLFF. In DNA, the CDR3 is TGTGCCAGCAGCCACAGGGGAGGGAGTGAAAAACTGTTTTTT. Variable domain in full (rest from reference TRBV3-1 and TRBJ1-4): DTAVSQTPKYLVTQMGNDKSIKCEQNLGHDTMYWYKQDSKKFLKIMFSYNNKELIINETVPNRFSPKSPDKAHLNLHINSLELGDSAVYFCASSHRGGSEKLFFGSGTQLSVL.

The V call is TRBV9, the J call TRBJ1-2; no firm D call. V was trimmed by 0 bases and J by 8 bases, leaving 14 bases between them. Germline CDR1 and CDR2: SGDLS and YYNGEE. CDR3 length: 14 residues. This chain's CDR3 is CASSVVNGEDGYTF. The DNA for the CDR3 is TGTGCCAGCAGCGTAGTAAATGGGGAAGACGGCTACACCTTC.

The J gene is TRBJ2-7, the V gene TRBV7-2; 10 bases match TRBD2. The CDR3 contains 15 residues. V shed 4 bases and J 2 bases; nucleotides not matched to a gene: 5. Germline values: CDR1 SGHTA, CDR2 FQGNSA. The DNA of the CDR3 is TGTGCCAGCAGCTCGGGAGCGGGGGGGCCCTACGAGCAGTACTTC. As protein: CASSSGAGGPYEQYF. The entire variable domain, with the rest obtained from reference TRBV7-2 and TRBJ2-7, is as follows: GAGVSQSPSNKVTEKGKDVELRCDPISGHTALYWYRQSLGQGLEFLIYFQGNSAPDKSGLPSDRFSAERTGGSVSTLTIQRTQQEDSAVYLCASSSGAGGPYEQYFGPGTRLTVT.

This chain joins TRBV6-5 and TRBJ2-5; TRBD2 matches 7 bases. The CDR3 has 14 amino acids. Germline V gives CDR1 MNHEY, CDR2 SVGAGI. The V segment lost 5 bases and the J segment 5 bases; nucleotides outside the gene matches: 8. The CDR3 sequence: CASSTPGLTETQYF. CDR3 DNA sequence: TGTGCCAGCAGTACACCGGGACTAACGGAGACCCAGTACTTC.

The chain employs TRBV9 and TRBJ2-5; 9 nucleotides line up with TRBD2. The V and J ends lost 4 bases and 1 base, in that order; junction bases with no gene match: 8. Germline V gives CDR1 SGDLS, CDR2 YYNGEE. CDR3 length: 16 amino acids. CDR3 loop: CASSPLGGGGQETQYF. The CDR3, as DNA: TGTGCCAGCAGCCCCCTGGGCGGGGGGGGCCAAGAGACCCAGTACTTC.

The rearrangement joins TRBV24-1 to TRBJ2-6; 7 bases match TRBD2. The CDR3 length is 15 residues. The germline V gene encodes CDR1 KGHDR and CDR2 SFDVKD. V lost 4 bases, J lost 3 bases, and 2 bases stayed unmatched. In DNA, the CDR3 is TGTGCCACCAGTGAGGGAGGGAATGGGGCCAACGTCCTGACTTTC. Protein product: CATSEGGNGANVLTF.

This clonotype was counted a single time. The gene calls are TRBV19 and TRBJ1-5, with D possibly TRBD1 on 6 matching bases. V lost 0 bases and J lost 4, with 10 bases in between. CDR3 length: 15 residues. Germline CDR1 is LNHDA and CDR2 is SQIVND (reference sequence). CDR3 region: CASSIDYRDNQPQHF. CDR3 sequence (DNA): TGTGCCAGTAGTATAGACTACAGGGATAATCAGCCCCAGCATTTT.

CDR3 region: CASSYSGRRDTQYF. CDR3 nucleotides: TGTGCCAGCAGCTACTCGGGGCGGAGAGATACGCAGTATTTT. The chain combines TRBV3-1 with TRBJ2-3; possibly TRBD1 or TRBD2 for D (5 bases each). CDR1 is LGHDT, CDR2 YNNKEL, per germline (reference sequence). The CDR3 has 14 residues. V lost 5 bases, J lost 5 bases, and 14 bases lay in between.

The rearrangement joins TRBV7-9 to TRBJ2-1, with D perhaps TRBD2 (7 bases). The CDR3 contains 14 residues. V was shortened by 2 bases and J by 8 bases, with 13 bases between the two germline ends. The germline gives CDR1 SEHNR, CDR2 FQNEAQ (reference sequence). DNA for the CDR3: TGTGCCAGCAGCTTATACGGGGGGCCCGATGAGCAGTTCTTC. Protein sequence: CASSLYGGPDEQFF.

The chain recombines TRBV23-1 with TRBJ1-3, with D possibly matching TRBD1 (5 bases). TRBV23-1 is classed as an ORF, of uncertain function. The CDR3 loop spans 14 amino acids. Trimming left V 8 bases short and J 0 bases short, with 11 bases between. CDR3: CASVRGSSGNTIYF. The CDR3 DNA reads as TGCGCCAGCGTAAGGGGTAGCTCTGGAAACACCATATATTTT.

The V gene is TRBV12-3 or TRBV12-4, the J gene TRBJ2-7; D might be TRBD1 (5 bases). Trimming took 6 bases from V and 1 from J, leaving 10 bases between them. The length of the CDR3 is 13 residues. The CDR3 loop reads CASSDRLSYEQYF. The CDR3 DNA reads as TGTGCCAGCAGCGACAGACTTTCCTACGAGCAGTACTTC.

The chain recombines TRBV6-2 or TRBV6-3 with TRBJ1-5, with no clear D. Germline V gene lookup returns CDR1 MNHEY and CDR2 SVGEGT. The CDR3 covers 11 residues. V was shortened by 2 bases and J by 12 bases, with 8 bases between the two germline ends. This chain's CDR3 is CASSYGRRQHF. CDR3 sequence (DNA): TGTGCCAGCAGTTACGGAAGGCGCCAGCATTTT.